This T cell receptor beta chain is drawn from a study of blood T cell repertoires in COVID-19. The germline V gene has CDR1 SGHTA and CDR2 FQGTGA. The CDR3 is 15 amino acids. Trimming shortened V by 5 bases and J by 6 bases, and 19 bases separated the two germline ends. Clones were read by immunoSEQ multiplex PCR, and TCRdb kept only the in-frame ones, dropping some. Of some 150,000 clones in the sample, 85% were seen once. Sequencing was performed on peripheral blood. The receptor comes from a middle-aged man with acute or convalescent COVID-19. V and J are TRBV7-3 and TRBJ1-2; D is unclear. DNA of the CDR3: TGTGCCAGCAGCCTGGCGGGATCCACTAGGAATGGCTACACCTTC. This gives the protein CASSLAGSTRNGYTF.